The clone carrying this T cell receptor (beta chain) was found a few times. The CDR3 consists of 14 residues. Trimming took off 0 bases at V and 11 bases at J, with 16 bases between the two ends. Germline lookup yields CDR1 MGHRA and CDR2 YSYEKL. This sample is drawn from a study of tumor-infiltrating lymphocytes in oesophageal squamous cell carcinoma. From the PCR reads, TCRdb called clonotypes with MiXCR, one entry per CDR3 protein. Among about 16,000 distinct CDR3 sequences listed, approximately 43% were seen once. Material for sequencing was blood. The rearrangement links TRBV4-1 to TRBJ2-5; D is perhaps TRBD1 or TRBD2 (5 bases each). The clonotype originates from a female donor with esophageal squamous cell carcinoma. The CDR3 reads CASSQEPGLDEQYF. The CDR3 DNA follows: TGCGCCAGCAGCCAAGAGCCGGGGCTTGATGAGCAGTACTTC.